The entry that follows covers one TCR beta chain sequence. This sample is part of a study of blood T cell repertoires in COVID-19. In the study overall: The analysed material was cDNA or gDNA that came from T cells, B-cell-depleted T cells, or PBMCs.

Germline V gives CDR1 LGHNT, CDR2 FRNRAP. Between the trimmed V and J ends, which lost 3 bases and 7 bases, there was a span of 7 bases. CDR3 length: 12 amino acids. Original processing notes: Amplification of reference gene primers was used by the study to estimate nucleated cell counts. Data came from immunoSEQ multiplex PCR; TCRdb stores just in-frame clones and leaves some out. The V and J calls and clone size come from that table; D and trimming were worked out from the DNA. Of around 250,000 clones in the sample, approximately 81% are singletons; the top ten hold approximately 3.1%. The rearrangement links TRBV12-5 to TRBJ2-1; no definite D call. The sample comprised peripheral blood. This clonotype was sampled from a woman aged 18-30 years with acute or convalescent COVID-19. CDR3 region: CASGFDFNEQFF. In nucleotides, the CDR3 is TGTGCTAGTGGTTTCGACTTTAATGAGCAGTTCTTC.